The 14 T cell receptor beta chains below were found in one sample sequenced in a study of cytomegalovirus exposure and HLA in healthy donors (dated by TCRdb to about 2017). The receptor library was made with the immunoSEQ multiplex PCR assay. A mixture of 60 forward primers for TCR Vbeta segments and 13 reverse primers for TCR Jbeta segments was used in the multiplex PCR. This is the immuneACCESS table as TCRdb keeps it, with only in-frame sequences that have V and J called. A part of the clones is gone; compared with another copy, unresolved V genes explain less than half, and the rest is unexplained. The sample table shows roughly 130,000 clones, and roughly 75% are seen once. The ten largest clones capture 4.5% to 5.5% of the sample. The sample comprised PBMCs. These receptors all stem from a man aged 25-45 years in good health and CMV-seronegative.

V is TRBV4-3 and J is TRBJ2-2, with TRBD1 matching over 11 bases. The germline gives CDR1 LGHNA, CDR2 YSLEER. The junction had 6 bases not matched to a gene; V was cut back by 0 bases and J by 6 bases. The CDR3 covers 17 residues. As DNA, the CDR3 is TGCGCCAGCAGCCAAGATGGGGGGACAGGGGGGCCCGGGGAGCTGTTTTTT. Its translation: CASSQDGGTGGPGELFF.

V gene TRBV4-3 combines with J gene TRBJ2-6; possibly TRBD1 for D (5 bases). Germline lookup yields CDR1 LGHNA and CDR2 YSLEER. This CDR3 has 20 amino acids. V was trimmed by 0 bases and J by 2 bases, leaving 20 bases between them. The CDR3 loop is CASSQDPGGRDGAGANVLTF. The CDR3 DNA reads TGCGCCAGCAGCCAAGATCCCGGTGGCAGGGATGGAGCTGGGGCCAACGTCCTGACTTTC.

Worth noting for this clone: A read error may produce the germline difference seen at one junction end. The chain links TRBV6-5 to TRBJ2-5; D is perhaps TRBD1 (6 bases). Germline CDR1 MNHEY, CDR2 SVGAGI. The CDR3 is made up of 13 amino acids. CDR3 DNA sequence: TGTGCCAGCAGGGAGACATCCGGGACACCCGAAGACTTC. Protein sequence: CASRETSGTPEDF.

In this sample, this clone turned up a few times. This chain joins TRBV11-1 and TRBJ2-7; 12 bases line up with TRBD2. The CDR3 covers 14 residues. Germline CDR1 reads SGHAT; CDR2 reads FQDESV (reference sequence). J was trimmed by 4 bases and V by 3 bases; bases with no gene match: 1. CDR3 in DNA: TGTGCCAGCAGCTTCACTAGCGGGAGGTACGAGCAGTACTTC. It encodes CASSFTSGRYEQYF.

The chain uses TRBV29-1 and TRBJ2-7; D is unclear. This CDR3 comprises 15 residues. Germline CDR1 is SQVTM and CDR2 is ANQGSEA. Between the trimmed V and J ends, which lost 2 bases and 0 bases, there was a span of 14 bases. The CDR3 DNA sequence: TGCAGCGTTGAAAAGGTCACAGAAGTCTCCTACGAGCAGTACTTC. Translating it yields CSVEKVTEVSYEQYF.

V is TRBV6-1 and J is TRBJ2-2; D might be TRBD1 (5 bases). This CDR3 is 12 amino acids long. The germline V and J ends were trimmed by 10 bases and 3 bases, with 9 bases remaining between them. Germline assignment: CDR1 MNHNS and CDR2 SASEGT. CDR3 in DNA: TGTGCCATCAGACAGTACACCGGGGAGCTGTTTTTT. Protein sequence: CAIRQYTGELFF.

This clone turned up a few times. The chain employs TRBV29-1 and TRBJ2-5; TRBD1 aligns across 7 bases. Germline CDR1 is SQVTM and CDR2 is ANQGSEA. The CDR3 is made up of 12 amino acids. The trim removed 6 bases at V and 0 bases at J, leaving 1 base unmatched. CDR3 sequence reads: CSVTGYQETQYF. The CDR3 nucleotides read TGCAGCGTGACAGGGTACCAAGAGACCCAGTACTTC. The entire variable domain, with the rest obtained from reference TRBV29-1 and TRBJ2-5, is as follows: SAVISQKPSRDICQRGTSLTIQCQVDSQVTMMFWYRQQPGQSLTLIATANQGSEATYESGFVIDKFPISRPNLTFSTLTVSNMSPEDSSIYLCSVTGYQETQYFGPGTRLLVL.

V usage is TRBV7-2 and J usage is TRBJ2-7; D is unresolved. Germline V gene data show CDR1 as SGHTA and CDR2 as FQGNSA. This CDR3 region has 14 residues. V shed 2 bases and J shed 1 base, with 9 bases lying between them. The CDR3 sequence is CASSLIPGSYEQYF. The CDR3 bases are TGTGCCAGCAGCTTAATACCCGGGTCCTACGAGCAGTACTTC.

The DNA of the CDR3 is TGCAGCGGATCCGCGGGGGCCGGGGAGCTGTTTTTT. It yields the protein CSGSAGAGELFF. V usage is TRBV29-1 and J usage is TRBJ2-2; the match to TRBD2 covers 7 bases. The germline gives CDR1 SQVTM, CDR2 ANQGSEA. This CDR3 has 12 residues. V lost 7 bases and J lost 6; bases outside the gene matches: 5.

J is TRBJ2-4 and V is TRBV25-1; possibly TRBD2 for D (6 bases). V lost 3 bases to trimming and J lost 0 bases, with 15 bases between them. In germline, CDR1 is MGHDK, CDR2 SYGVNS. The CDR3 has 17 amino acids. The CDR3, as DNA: TGTGCCAGCAGTGACTTTCCCGGGGAGGTAGCCAAAAACATTCAGTACTTC. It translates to CASSDFPGEVAKNIQYF. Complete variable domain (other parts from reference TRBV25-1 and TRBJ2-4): EADIYQTPRYLVIGTGKKITLECSQTMGHDKMYWYQQDPGMELHLIHYSYGVNSTEKGDLSSESTVSRIRTEHFPLTLESARPSHTSQYLCASSDFPGEVAKNIQYFGAGTRLSVL.

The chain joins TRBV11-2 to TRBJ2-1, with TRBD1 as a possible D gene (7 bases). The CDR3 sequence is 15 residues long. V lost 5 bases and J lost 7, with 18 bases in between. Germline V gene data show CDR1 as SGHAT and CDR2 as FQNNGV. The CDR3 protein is CASSPTKGAGNEQFF. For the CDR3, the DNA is TGTGCCAGCAGCCCAACGAAGGGGGCGGGGAATGAGCAGTTCTTC.

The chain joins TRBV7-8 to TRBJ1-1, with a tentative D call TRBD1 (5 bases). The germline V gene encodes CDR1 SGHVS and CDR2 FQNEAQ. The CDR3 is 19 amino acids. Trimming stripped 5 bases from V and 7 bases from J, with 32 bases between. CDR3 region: CASSESPGGWRHAGNEAFF. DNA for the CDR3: TGTGCCAGCAGCGAGAGCCCCGGGGGGTGGCGTCATGCCGGCAATGAAGCTTTCTTT.

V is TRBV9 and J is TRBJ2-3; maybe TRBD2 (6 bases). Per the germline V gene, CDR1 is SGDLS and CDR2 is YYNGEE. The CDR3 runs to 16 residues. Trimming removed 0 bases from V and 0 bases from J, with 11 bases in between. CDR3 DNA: TGTGCCAGCAGCGTAGCTCGCGGGGCAAGCACAGATACGCAGTATTTT. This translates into CASSVARGASTDTQYF.

CDR3 sequence reads: CASSLRAAVYEQYF. The DNA for the CDR3 is TGTGCCAGCAGTTTGAGGGCAGCGGTCTACGAGCAGTACTTC. V and J are TRBV28 and TRBJ2-7, with a tentative D call TRBD2 (5 bases). Per the germline V gene, CDR1 is MDHEN and CDR2 is SYDVKM. The CDR3 covers 14 residues. The V end lost 3 bases, the J end lost 3 bases, and 12 bases lay between the germline ends.